A selection of T cell receptor beta chains follows, all from one sample in a study of identical twins. TCRdb called the 5' RACE reads again in MiXCR, with one record for every CDR3 protein. The profile shows fewer than 800,000 distinct CDR3 sequences, under 8.5% of them singletons. These data also featured in a second study, about yellow fever vaccine responses in identical twins.

The specimen sequenced was PBMCs. Receptors were obtained from a woman under 30 in good health. Each CDR3 is given with its conserved first and last residue. A D gene is named only where the DNA matches it firmly. Clone size is stated in some rows and not others, as once, few, many or a class when expanded.

CDR3aa	CDR3nt	v_gene	j_gene	abundance	d_gene	len
CASKRVNSYNSPLHF	TGTGCCAGCAAAAGGGTCAACTCCTATAATTCACCCCTCCACTTT	TRBV28	TRBJ1-6	-	-	15
CASSFATTDTQYF	TGCGCCAGCAGCTTCGCTACGACAGATACGCAGTATTTT	TRBV5-1	TRBJ2-3	few	-	13
CSAEGLAGGLSYNEQFF	TGCAGCGCCGAAGGGCTAGCGGGGGGCCTCTCCTACAATGAGCAGTTCTTC	TRBV29-1	TRBJ2-1	many	TRBD2	17
CASSPWSAGASYNEQFF	TGTGCCAGCAGCCCGTGGTCGGCGGGGGCATCCTACAATGAGCAGTTCTTC	TRBV3-1	TRBJ2-1	-	-	17
CASSEPNRTSGAYYGYTDTQYF	TGTGCCAGCAGTGAACCCAACCGGACTAGCGGGGCGTACTACGGCTACACAGATACGCAGTATTTT	TRBV25-1	TRBJ2-3	-	TRBD2	22
CASRLTGNGYTF	TGTGCCAGCAGGCTGACAGGGAATGGCTACACCTTC	TRBV12-3/TRBV12-4	TRBJ1-2	-	TRBD1	12
CSASLGRGAQETQYF	TGCAGTGCTAGCCTCGGGAGGGGGGCCCAAGAGACCCAGTACTTC	TRBV20-1	TRBJ2-5	-	TRBD2	15
CSVEPGDTSGANVLTF	TGCAGCGTTGAACCCGGGGATACGTCTGGGGCCAACGTCCTGACTTTC	TRBV29-1	TRBJ2-6	few	-	16
CASSGTARGELFF	TGTGCCAGTAGTGGGACCGCCCGCGGGGAGCTGTTTTTT	TRBV19	TRBJ2-2	many	-	13
CASSLLTPPSVHEQYF	TGTGCCAGCAGCCTCCTGACCCCCCCGTCCGTCCACGAGCAGTACTTC	TRBV3-1	TRBJ2-7	-	-	16
CSVFSSRYEQYF	TGCAGCGTTTTTTCGTCCCGATACGAGCAGTACTTC	TRBV29-1	TRBJ2-7	once	-	12
CASRAGDNSPLHF	TGTGCCAGCAGGGCAGGGGATAATTCACCCCTCCACTTT	TRBV12-3/TRBV12-4	TRBJ1-6	few	-	13
CASSLESGSGSEQFF	TGTGCCAGCAGCTTAGAAAGCGGGAGTGGAAGTGAGCAGTTCTTC	TRBV7-2	TRBJ2-1	few	TRBD2	15
CASSEGWRSGGSYEQYF	TGTGCCAGCAGTGAAGGTTGGAGGTCAGGGGGCAGCTACGAGCAGTACTTC	TRBV2	TRBJ2-7	few	TRBD1	17
CSAMGLSPYEQYF	TGCAGTGCTATGGGACTATCTCCCTACGAGCAGTACTTC	TRBV20-1	TRBJ2-7	-	TRBD2	13
CASRQGSSPLHF	TGTGCCAGCAGGCAGGGGAGTTCACCCCTCCACTTT	TRBV12-3/TRBV12-4	TRBJ1-6	-	-	12
CASSHRAGIGSYNEQFF	TGTGCCAGCAGCCATCGGGCGGGAATAGGCTCCTACAATGAGCAGTTCTTC	TRBV7-3	TRBJ2-1	-	-	17
CASSLSDRTNYGYTF	TGTGCCAGCAGCTTGAGTGACAGGACAAACTATGGCTACACCTTC	TRBV5-6	TRBJ1-2	few	-	15
CASTLPNEKLFF	TGTGCCAGCACTCTTCCAAATGAAAAACTGTTTTTT	TRBV28	TRBJ1-4	-	-	12
CASSLFKTNEQFF	TGCGCCAGCAGCTTGTTTAAGACCAATGAGCAGTTCTTC	TRBV5-1	TRBJ2-1	many	-	13
CASSPTSGRAGVGYNEQFF	TGTGCCAGCAGCCCGACTAGCGGGAGGGCCGGGGTAGGGTACAATGAGCAGTTCTTC	TRBV28	TRBJ2-1	many	TRBD2	19
CASSLDSGRGTQYF	TGCGCCAGCAGCTTGGATAGCGGCCGTGGGACCCAGTACTTC	TRBV5-1	TRBJ2-5	many	-	14
CAIRQGGDYGYTF	TGTGCCATACGACAGGGGGGGGACTATGGCTACACCTTC	TRBV6-1	TRBJ1-2	few	TRBD1	13
CASSLVLAGGHGEQFF	TGCGCCAGCAGCTTGGTACTAGCGGGAGGGCACGGTGAGCAGTTCTTC	TRBV5-1	TRBJ2-1	many	TRBD2	16
CASSLGTGTSATNEKLFF	TGTGCCAGCAGTCTCGGGACAGGGACCTCAGCCACTAATGAAAAACTGTTTTTT	TRBV11-2	TRBJ1-4	many	TRBD1	18
CASSTKAETQYF	TGTGCCAGCAGTACTAAGGCGGAGACCCAGTACTTC	TRBV28	TRBJ2-5	-	-	12
CSASQSSNQPQHF	TGCAGTGCTTCGCAGAGTAGCAATCAGCCCCAGCATTTT	TRBV20-1	TRBJ1-5	few	-	13
CSVTSGSVTDTQYF	TGCAGCGTTACTAGCGGGAGCGTGACAGATACGCAGTATTTT	TRBV29-1	TRBJ2-3	few	TRBD2	14
CASSTKDRGYNSPLHF	TGTGCCAGCAGCACCAAGGACAGGGGGTATAATTCACCCCTCCACTTT	TRBV7-8	TRBJ1-6	few	TRBD1	16
CASSLAAATWGIQYF	TGCGCCAGCAGCTTGGCAGCTGCCACTTGGGGAATTCAGTACTTC	TRBV5-1	TRBJ2-4	-	-	15
CASSSPGQGYEQFF	TGTGCCAGCAGCTCTCCGGGACAGGGCTATGAGCAGTTCTTC	TRBV7-9	TRBJ2-1	few	TRBD1	14
CSVELAGDSDTQYF	TGCAGCGTTGAGCTAGCGGGAGATTCAGATACGCAGTATTTT	TRBV29-1	TRBJ2-3	many	TRBD2	14
CASSQGGTTEAFF	TGTGCCAGCAGCCAAGGGGGCACCACTGAAGCTTTCTTT	TRBV3-1	TRBJ1-1	many	-	13
CASSQSAYGYTF	TGTGCCAGCAGCCAATCGGCCTATGGCTACACCTTC	TRBV3-1	TRBJ1-2	many	-	12
CASSPLEDTQYF	TGTGCCAGCAGCCCCCTCGAGGATACGCAGTATTTT	TRBV7-9	TRBJ2-3	-	-	12
CASSFMAQGLSEQYF	TGTGCCAGCAGCTTCATGGCCCAGGGGTTGAGCGAGCAGTACTTC	TRBV7-2	TRBJ2-7	few	-	15
CASYLTGFLGSGANVLTF	TGTGCCAGCTATCTTACAGGGTTTCTAGGCTCTGGGGCCAACGTCCTGACTTTC	TRBV12-3/TRBV12-4	TRBJ2-6	few	-	18
CAITIAGSYEQYF	TGTGCCATCACCATAGCGGGATCCTACGAGCAGTACTTC	TRBV10-3	TRBJ2-7	many	TRBD2	13
CASSPIGGGRTEAFF	TGTGCCAGCAGCCCCATAGGAGGGGGCAGGACTGAAGCTTTCTTT	TRBV14	TRBJ1-1	few	TRBD1	15
CSARQTGGANVLTF	TGCAGTGCTAGGCAGACAGGTGGGGCCAACGTCCTGACTTTC	TRBV20-1	TRBJ2-6	few	-	14
CASSNQQGRNYEQYF	TGTGCCAGCAGTAACCAACAGGGGAGAAACTACGAGCAGTACTTC	TRBV6-2/TRBV6-3	TRBJ2-7	-	TRBD1	15
CASSPPNPSEKARETQYF	TGTGCCAGCTCACCACCAAATCCCAGCGAAAAAGCGAGAGAGACCCAGTACTTC	TRBV18	TRBJ2-5	-	-	18
CATSENRGTEAFF	TGTGCCACCAGTGAGAACAGGGGCACTGAAGCTTTCTTT	TRBV24-1	TRBJ1-1	many	TRBD1	13
CASSPGSLGEKLFF	TGCGCCAGCAGCCCGGGGAGTTTGGGTGAAAAACTGTTTTTT	TRBV4-1	TRBJ1-4	many	-	14
CASIPAGFMNTEAFF	TGTGCCAGCATCCCCGCGGGCTTCATGAACACTGAAGCTTTCTTT	TRBV27	TRBJ1-1	-	-	15
CASSLALAGNTGELFF	TGTGCCAGCAGCTTAGCTCTAGCGGGGAACACCGGGGAGCTGTTTTTT	TRBV7-2	TRBJ2-2	many	TRBD2	16
CASSLFGRSTDTQYF	TGCGCCAGCAGCTTGTTCGGCAGGTCCACAGATACGCAGTATTTT	TRBV5-1	TRBJ2-3	many	-	15
CSASGGSRGYTF	TGCAGTGCCAGTGGGGGATCGCGAGGCTACACCTTC	TRBV20-1	TRBJ1-2	few	-	12
CASSSGTSGSRAYNEQFF	TGTGCCAGCAGTTCTGGGACTAGCGGGTCCCGGGCCTACAATGAGCAGTTCTTC	TRBV27	TRBJ2-1	-	TRBD2	18
CSVVGTPLEQYF	TGCAGCGTCGTTGGGACACCTCTCGAGCAGTACTTC	TRBV29-1	TRBJ2-7	few	-	12
CASSLSLADHNEQFF	TGTGCCAGCAGCTTAAGCCTAGCGGACCACAATGAGCAGTTCTTC	TRBV7-3	TRBJ2-1	-	TRBD2	15
CASSLGRGDQETQYF	TGTGCCAGCAGTTTAGGCAGGGGGGACCAAGAGACCCAGTACTTC	TRBV12-3/TRBV12-4	TRBJ2-5	-	-	15
CASSSVLAGPFSYNEQFF	TGTGCCAGCAGCTCGGTACTAGCGGGGCCGTTCTCCTACAATGAGCAGTTCTTC	TRBV11-1	TRBJ2-1	-	TRBD2	18
CASSERVTDTQYF	TGTGCCAGCAGTGAACGGGTCACAGATACGCAGTATTTT	TRBV6-4	TRBJ2-3	many	-	13
CSASPQENIQYF	TGCAGTGCTAGTCCCCAGGAAAACATTCAGTACTTC	TRBV20-1	TRBJ2-4	few	-	12
CASKLAGGKGVFYEQYF	TGCGCCAGCAAACTAGCGGGAGGGAAGGGGGTTTTCTACGAGCAGTACTTC	TRBV5-1	TRBJ2-7	-	TRBD2	17
CASGPVLGEAFF	TGTGCTAGTGGTCCTGTGTTGGGTGAAGCTTTCTTT	TRBV12-5	TRBJ1-1	many	-	12
CASRNLGVTGELFF	TGTGCCAGCAGAAATCTGGGGGTGACCGGGGAGCTGTTTTTT	TRBV27	TRBJ2-2	few	-	14
CASSVRGAAGELFF	TGTGCCAGCAGCGTGCGGGGAGCCGCCGGGGAGCTGTTTTTT	TRBV9	TRBJ2-2	-	-	14
CASTSHGGGETQYF	TGTGCCAGCACCTCTCACGGAGGAGGTGAGACCCAGTACTTC	TRBV5-5	TRBJ2-5	-	-	14